This passage covers 27 T cell receptor beta chains from one sample sequenced in a study of identical twins. TCRdb re-analysed the 5' RACE reads in MiXCR, keeping a single row per CDR3 protein. The table records around 490,000 distinct CDR3 sequences, roughly an eighth of them present only once. This same sample was also taken into another study, of yellow fever vaccine responses in identical twins.

The source material was CD4+ T cells sorted from blood. Source of these receptors: a woman between 18 and 30 years old in good health.

This clonotype turned up a few times. The genes are TRBV6-4 and TRBJ2-1; TRBD2 matches at 10 bases. Looked up from germline, CDR1 is MRHNA and CDR2 is SNTAGT. V dropped 2 bases and J dropped 8; count of bases not matched to a gene: 6. This CDR3 contains 15 residues. CDR3 coding DNA: TGTGCCAGCAGTGACACGAGCGGGGGGGCTTATGAGCAGTTCTTC. Protein: CASSDTSGGAYEQFF.

This clonotype was counted a few times. The chain combines TRBV15 with TRBJ2-7; a weak D match, TRBD2 (6 bases). This CDR3 has 14 amino acids. Between the trimmed V and J ends, which lost 1 base and 3 bases, there was a span of 10 bases. Per germline, CDR1 LNHNV and CDR2 YYDKDF (reference sequence). As DNA, the CDR3 is TGTGCCACCAGCAGAGTCGGGACTCACTACGAGCAGTACTTC. This gives the protein CATSRVGTHYEQYF.

This clonotype showed up just a few times. The rearrangement joins TRBV19 to TRBJ2-1; D perhaps matches TRBD1 (6 bases). Per the germline V gene, CDR1 is LNHDA and CDR2 is SQIVND (reference sequence). The CDR3 contains 13 residues. Between the trimmed V and J ends, which lost 5 bases and 8 bases, there was a span of 13 bases. CDR3 in DNA: TGTGCCAGTAGTCTAACAGGGCGTGATGAGCAGTTCTTC. Encoded protein: CASSLTGRDEQFF.

V usage is TRBV7-9 and J usage is TRBJ2-1; 13 positions agree with TRBD2. V lost 3 bases and J lost 12; bases outside the gene matches: 8. CDR1 is SEHNR and CDR2 is FQNEAQ in the germline V gene (reference sequence). The CDR3 runs 15 residues. CDR3 nucleotide sequence: TGTGCCAGCAGCTTCGGACTAGCGGGAGCTTCGAGGCAGTTCTTC. As protein: CASSFGLAGASRQFF.

This clonotype was seen only a few times. The CDR3 sequence is CASSTRRLAKNIQYF. For the CDR3, the DNA is TGTGCCAGCAGCACCCGGAGGCTAGCCAAAAACATTCAGTACTTC. This chain links TRBV5-6 with TRBJ2-4; D might be TRBD2 (5 bases). The CDR3 totals 15 residues. Deletions cut 4 bases from V and 0 bases from J, with 11 bases between. Germline loops: CDR1 SGHDT, CDR2 YYEEEE. Variable domain in full (rest from reference TRBV5-6 and TRBJ2-4): DAGVTQSPTHLIKTRGQQVTLRCSPKSGHDTVSWYQQALGQGPQFIFQYYEEEERQRGNFPDRFSGHQFPNYSSELNVNALLLGDSALYLCASSTRRLAKNIQYFGAGTRLSVL.

The V and J genes are TRBV3-1 and TRBJ2-3; TRBD2 matches at 13 bases. In germline, CDR1 is LGHDT, CDR2 YNNKEL (reference sequence). The junction had 3 bases not matched to a gene; V was cut back by 2 bases and J by 7 bases. There are 15 residues in the CDR3. The CDR3 loop is CASSQSGLAGNTQYF. CDR3 nucleotides: TGTGCCAGCAGCCAATCGGGACTAGCGGGAAATACGCAGTATTTT.

This clonotype turned up a few times. The J gene is TRBJ2-7, the V gene TRBV27, with a weak D call TRBD2 (5 bases). Trimming removed 3 bases at V and 4 bases at J, with 13 bases between. The CDR3 extends over 14 amino acids. The V gene's germline CDR1 is MNHEY and CDR2 SMNVEV (reference sequence). CDR3 sequence: CASSFAGDRYEQYF. The CDR3 DNA is TGTGCCAGCAGTTTTGCCGGGGATAGGTACGAGCAGTACTTC.

This clonotype was observed at least ten times. The chain couples TRBV5-4 to TRBJ2-5; 15 bases are a match to TRBD2. V was clipped by 0 bases and J by 4 bases; unmatched bases: 10. Per the germline V gene, CDR1 is SGHNT and CDR2 is YYREEE (reference sequence). This CDR3 comprises 19 residues. The CDR3 sequence: CASSLAGGLGLAGGETQYF. Written as DNA, the CDR3 is TGTGCCAGCAGCTTGGCAGGGGGCCTGGGACTAGCGGGAGGAGAGACCCAGTACTTC.

This clonotype has ten or more counts. The gene calls are TRBV15 and TRBJ1-5, with D hard to call. The germline CDR1 and CDR2 sequences are LNHNV and YYDKDF (reference sequence). Trimming removed 0 bases at V and 4 bases at J, with 10 bases between. The CDR3 sequence is 15 residues long. This CDR3 is CATSREADWNQPQHF. Written as DNA, the CDR3 is TGTGCCACCAGCAGAGAGGCAGACTGGAATCAGCCCCAGCATTTT.

Ten or more counts support this clonotype. V and J are TRBV9 and TRBJ1-2, with D unclear. This CDR3 is 15 amino acids long. Trimming stripped 3 bases from V and 3 bases from J, with 15 bases between. The germline gives CDR1 SGDLS, CDR2 YYNGEE. The chain's CDR3 is CASSGGVVKDYGYTF. Here the CDR3 DNA reads TGTGCCAGCAGCGGTGGGGTCGTTAAAGACTATGGCTACACCTTC.

The V and J genes are TRBV19 and TRBJ2-1; D not resolved. Trimming shortened V by 3 bases and J by 6 bases, and 15 bases separated the two germline ends. Germline CDR1 is LNHDA and CDR2 is SQIVND (reference sequence). The CDR3 runs 15 residues. The CDR3 reads CASSIARQPSNEQFF. CDR3 nucleotide sequence: TGTGCCAGTAGTATTGCGAGGCAGCCCTCCAATGAGCAGTTCTTC.

This clonotype was counted at least ten times. The V and J genes are TRBV5-1 and TRBJ2-3, with 8 bases aligning to TRBD2. CDR1 and CDR2 (germline): SGHRS, YFSETQ. V was clipped by 2 bases and J by 3 bases; unmatched bases: 5. The CDR3 has 15 residues. CDR3 coding DNA: TGCGCCAGCAGCTTCCCGGGACTAGGAACAGATACGCAGTATTTT. The encoded protein is CASSFPGLGTDTQYF. The full variable domain, with the rest looked up from reference TRBV5-1 and TRBJ2-3, is KAGVTQTPRYLIKTRGQQVTLSCSPISGHRSVSWYQQTPGQGLQFLFEYFSETQRNKGNFPGRFSGRQFSNSRSEMNVSTLELGDSALYLCASSFPGLGTDTQYFGPGTRLTVL.

Only a few counts were recorded for this clonotype. The CDR3 sequence is CGPRQGVKNIQYF. In DNA form, the CDR3 reads TGTGGCCCTCGGCAGGGTGTCAAAAACATTCAGTACTTC. This chain joins TRBV6-9 and TRBJ2-4, with D perhaps matching TRBD1 (5 bases). Per the germline V gene, CDR1 is MNHGY and CDR2 is SVAAGI. This CDR3 has 13 residues.

The V gene is TRBV6-1, the J gene TRBJ2-1, with 12 bases that match TRBD1. J gave up 9 bases and V 7 bases, and 7 bases lay outside the gene matches. Germline V gene lookup returns CDR1 MNHNS and CDR2 SASEGT. The CDR3 length is 14 residues. Here the CDR3 DNA reads TGTGCCAGCACCGGGACAGGGGGCACGGGTGAGCAGTTCTTC. Amino acid sequence: CASTGTGGTGEQFF.

The chain has TRBV10-1 and TRBJ2-3; D is ambiguous. Trimming removed 3 bases at V and 5 bases at J, with 9 bases between. CDR1 is WNHNN, CDR2 SYGVQD, per germline (reference sequence). CDR3 length equals 13 residues. CDR3 nucleotides: TGCGCCAGCAGTGATACCCGAAGAGATACGCAGTATTTT. It yields the protein CASSDTRRDTQYF.

There are a few counts of this clonotype. The chain has TRBV27 and TRBJ1-1, with 7 bases fitting TRBD1. This CDR3 contains 15 residues. Germline V lookup: CDR1 MNHEY, CDR2 SMNVEV (reference sequence). Germline trimming cut 3 bases from V and 4 bases from J; bases unmatched to any gene: 8. The CDR3: CASSFRDRAGTEAFF. The CDR3 DNA reads TGTGCCAGCAGTTTCCGAGACAGGGCTGGCACTGAAGCTTTCTTT.

This chain's CDR3 is CASSPGQGASGANVLTF. The CDR3 bases are TGTGCCAGCAGCCCCGGACAGGGGGCGTCTGGGGCCAACGTCCTGACTTTC. The chain employs TRBV3-1 and TRBJ2-6; TRBD1 matches at 11 bases. V lost 4 bases, J lost 1 base, and 3 bases stayed unmatched. CDR3 length equals 17 residues. Germline CDR1 LGHDT, CDR2 YNNKEL (reference sequence). Filled out from reference TRBV3-1 and TRBJ2-6, the complete variable domain reads DTAVSQTPKYLVTQMGNDKSIKCEQNLGHDTMYWYKQDSKKFLKIMFSYNNKELIINETVPNRFSPKSPDKAHLNLHINSLELGDSAVYFCASSPGQGASGANVLTFGAGSRLTVL.

The table lists this clonotype with a few counts. The chain couples TRBV7-1 to TRBJ2-7; 14 nucleotides match TRBD2. TRBV7-1 is an open reading frame, and its role is uncertain. This CDR3 region has 23 residues. V lost 5 bases, J lost 3 bases, and 27 bases stayed unmatched. CDR3 in amino acids: CASSPTQLRDRGLGTSGSYEQYF. The DNA of the CDR3 is TGTGCCAGCAGCCCAACGCAACTCCGGGACAGGGGCCTTGGGACTAGCGGGAGCTACGAGCAGTACTTC.

The chain employs TRBV7-2 and TRBJ2-5, with 13 bases that match TRBD2. With V trimmed by 3 bases and J by 5 bases, 9 bases remained unmatched. Looked up from germline, CDR1 is SGHTA and CDR2 is FQGNSA. The CDR3 has 17 amino acids. The CDR3 protein is CASSLRLAGGPGETQYF. CDR3 nucleotide sequence: TGTGCCAGCAGCTTGCGACTAGCGGGAGGACCGGGGGAGACCCAGTACTTC.

The chain couples TRBV6-1 to TRBJ1-1; 7 nucleotides line up with TRBD1. Germline lookup yields CDR1 MNHNS and CDR2 SASEGT. The length of the CDR3 is 17 residues. After removal of 6 bases from V and 5 bases from J, the junction contained 18 bases not matched to a gene. In DNA form, the CDR3 reads TGTGCCAGCAGGCCAGGAGGGACAGTCATCGGCTGGACTGAAGCTTTCTTT. This encodes CASRPGGTVIGWTEAFF.

This chain joins TRBV20-1 and TRBJ2-1, with D perhaps TRBD2 (6 bases). This CDR3 comprises 16 residues. The ends were cut back, 3 bases at V and 1 base at J, with 16 bases in the middle. The germline V gene has CDR1 DFQATT and CDR2 SNEGSKA (reference sequence). CDR3 nucleotides: TGCAGTGCTAGCCTCCCGGGGGTTTTGTCCTACAATGAGCAGTTCTTC. Translation: CSASLPGVLSYNEQFF.

This chain links TRBV5-1 with TRBJ2-1; unclear D gene. Germline loops: CDR1 SGHRS, CDR2 YFSETQ. V dropped 0 bases and J dropped 2 bases, with 12 bases sitting between them. CDR3 length: 16 amino acids. In DNA, the CDR3 is TGCGCCAGCAGCTTGGGTATAGTATCGCCCTACAATGAGCAGTTCTTC. It specifies CASSLGIVSPYNEQFF.

A few counts support this clonotype. This chain links TRBV24-1 with TRBJ1-5, with 9 bases identical to TRBD1. V lost 6 bases and J lost 3; bases outside the gene matches: 5. Germline CDR1 and CDR2: KGHDR and SFDVKD. The CDR3 is 15 residues long. CDR3 protein: CATSSTGGSNQPQHF. The CDR3 DNA reads as TGTGCCACCAGTTCGACAGGGGGTTCCAATCAGCCCCAGCATTTT.

This clonotype was seen only once. The CDR3 is CASSYDTGTGRAYEQYF. As DNA, the CDR3 is TGTGCCAGCAGTTACGACACTGGGACAGGGCGGGCTTACGAGCAGTACTTC. This chain connects TRBV6-5 to TRBJ2-7; 9 bases line up with TRBD1. V was clipped by 2 bases and J by 4 bases; unmatched bases: 12. This CDR3 has 17 residues. Germline CDR1 and CDR2: MNHEY and SVGAGI.

The table lists this clonotype with many counts. This rearrangement joins TRBV5-6 to TRBJ2-3, with a tentative D call TRBD1 (6 bases). The CDR3 consists of 13 residues. V was trimmed by 4 bases and J by 3 bases, leaving 9 bases between them. Germline V gene lookup returns CDR1 SGHDT and CDR2 YYEEEE. In DNA, the CDR3 is TGTGCCAGCAGCCCTGACAGGACAGATACGCAGTATTTT. This codes for CASSPDRTDTQYF.

This clonotype was counted many times. The rearrangement uses TRBV5-1 and TRBJ1-5; no clear D. Germline V lookup: CDR1 SGHRS, CDR2 YFSETQ. The CDR3 consists of 13 residues. The ends were cut back, 5 bases at V and 5 bases at J, with 11 bases in the middle. The CDR3 nucleotides read TGCGCCAGCAGGGAACAACTAGATCAGCCCCAGCATTTT. Protein: CASREQLDQPQHF.

The CDR3 protein is CASSQAVGQGRGNEQFF. DNA for the CDR3: TGTGCCAGCAGCCAAGCCGTGGGACAGGGGCGAGGAAATGAGCAGTTCTTC. The chain carries TRBV14 and TRBJ2-1, with 10 bases lining up with TRBD1. The CDR3 runs 17 residues. V was pared by 1 base and J by 7 bases, with 10 bases of the junction left unmatched. Germline assignment: CDR1 SGHDN and CDR2 FVKESK.